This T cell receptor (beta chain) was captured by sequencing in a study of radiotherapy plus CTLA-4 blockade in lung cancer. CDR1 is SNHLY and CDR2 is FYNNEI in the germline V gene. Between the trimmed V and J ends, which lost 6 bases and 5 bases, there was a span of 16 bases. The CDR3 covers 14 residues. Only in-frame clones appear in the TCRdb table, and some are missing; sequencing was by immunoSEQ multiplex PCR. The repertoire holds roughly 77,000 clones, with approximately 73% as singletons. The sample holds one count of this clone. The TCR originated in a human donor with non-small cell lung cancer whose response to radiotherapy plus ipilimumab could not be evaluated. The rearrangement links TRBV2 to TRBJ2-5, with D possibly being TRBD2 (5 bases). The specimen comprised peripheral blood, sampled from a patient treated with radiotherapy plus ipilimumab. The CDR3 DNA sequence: TGTGCCAGCAGGGGGAAACTAGGGCTTGAGACCCAGTACTTC. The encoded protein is CASRGKLGLETQYF.